The 13 T cell receptor beta chains presented below share a single source sample, sequenced in a study of Ad26.COV2.S vaccination and SARS-CoV-2 variants. The treatment denotes: 15 to 20 received Ad26.COV2.S at low or high dose, single or two shots; about 5 received placebo; per-sample allocation not given. All samples were drawn on day 63, counting from the first vaccine or placebo injection. This table comes from immunoSEQ multiplex PCR, and its TCRdb copy is limited to in-frame clones, with some not included. The sample includes approximately 250,000 clones, roughly 85% of them seen just once. This specimen was peripheral blood, taken in a trial of Ad26.COV2.S vaccine versus placebo. Source of these receptors: a person aged 18 to 59 who received the Ad26.COV2.S COVID-19 vaccine or a placebo.

This clone was counted once. The rearrangement joins TRBV7-9 to TRBJ2-7; 7 positions agree with TRBD2. The germline V gene has CDR1 SEHNR and CDR2 FQNEAQ (reference sequence). With 2 bases clipped from V and 5 bases from J, the junction kept 6 bases outside the gene matches. This CDR3 spans 14 amino acids. This CDR3 is CASSLSYGGNEQYF. The DNA of the CDR3 is TGTGCCAGCAGCTTATCCTACGGGGGGAACGAGCAGTACTTC.

The chain carries TRBV27 and TRBJ2-3; D possibly uses TRBD1 or TRBD2 (5 bases each). This CDR3 has 15 residues. Germline values: CDR1 MNHEY, CDR2 SMNVEV (reference sequence). The V end was cut by 10 bases, the J end by 1 base, with 18 bases between. In DNA form, the CDR3 reads TGTGCCACCGTCCTTCCGGGACCTGGCACAGATACGCAGTATTTT. As protein: CATVLPGPGTDTQYF.

The V and J genes are TRBV5-1 and TRBJ1-1; the match to TRBD1 covers 7 bases. The CDR3 totals 13 residues. Losses at the gene ends were 0 bases for V and 6 bases for J; bases not matched to a gene: 2. Germline-derived CDR1 and CDR2 are SGHRS and YFSETQ. The CDR3 DNA is TGCGCCAGCAGCTTGGCGGGACAGTCTGAAGCTTTCTTT. Residues: CASSLAGQSEAFF.

The chain recombines TRBV5-5 with TRBJ1-2; D unclear. CDR3 length equals 14 residues. V was cut by 7 bases and J by 4 bases, with 17 bases left in between. Germline V lookup: CDR1 SGHKS, CDR2 YYEKEE (reference sequence). CDR3 sequence reads: CASGPRAHGYGYTF. The CDR3, as DNA: TGTGCCAGCGGGCCGCGTGCCCATGGCTATGGCTACACCTTC.

V gene TRBV5-5 combines with J gene TRBJ2-5; D ambiguous. V dropped 4 bases and J dropped 4 bases, with 14 bases sitting between them. The CDR3 loop spans 14 amino acids. Germline lookup yields CDR1 SGHKS and CDR2 YYEKEE (reference sequence). CDR3 in DNA: TGTGCCAGCAGCCCGATAGGGCATCGAGAGACCCAGTACTTC. Its protein product is CASSPIGHRETQYF.

The chain combines TRBV5-4 with TRBJ2-3; 8 nucleotides agree with TRBD1. Germline V lookup: CDR1 SGHNT, CDR2 YYREEE (reference sequence). The CDR3 runs to 15 residues. The V segment lost 3 bases and the J segment 4 bases; nucleotides outside the gene matches: 7. DNA for the CDR3: TGTGCCAGCAGCTCCCGGACAGGGAGCGCAGATACGCAGTATTTT. Translated: CASSSRTGSADTQYF.

This clone was recorded only once. The rearrangement uses TRBV5-1 and TRBJ1-1; D remains unclear. The CDR3 contains 15 residues. Germline lookup yields CDR1 SGHRS and CDR2 YFSETQ. The V gene lost 3 bases and the J gene lost 0 bases, with 12 bases spanning the gap. CDR3 loop: CASSSPGGMNTEAFF. The CDR3 region has the DNA TGCGCCAGCAGCTCTCCAGGTGGAATGAACACTGAAGCTTTCTTT.

This chain links TRBV24-1 with TRBJ2-5; D gene ambiguous. V was trimmed by 9 bases and J by 4 bases, leaving 8 bases between them. This CDR3 contains 11 residues. Germline V gives CDR1 KGHDR, CDR2 SFDVKD. The CDR3 sequence: CATARTETQYF. The CDR3 bases are TGTGCCACCGCGCGGACAGAGACCCAGTACTTC.

The chain couples TRBV19 to TRBJ2-5, with TRBD2 identical over 11 bases. This CDR3 spans 17 amino acids. Germline V gene data show CDR1 as LNHDA and CDR2 as SQIVND (reference sequence). The trim removed 5 bases at V and 5 bases at J, leaving 13 bases unmatched. CDR3 loop: CASSAGTLAGGWETQYF. The CDR3 nucleotides read TGTGCCAGTAGTGCGGGGACCCTAGCGGGGGGCTGGGAGACCCAGTACTTC.

A single count supports this clone. The DNA for the CDR3 is TGTGCCAGCAGCTTTGGCAGGGGAGGCAATGAGCAGTTCTTC. It is translated as CASSFGRGGNEQFF. V is TRBV7-2 and J is TRBJ2-1; either TRBD1 or TRBD2 may supply D (6 bases each). The CDR3 totals 14 residues. Germline V lookup: CDR1 SGHTA, CDR2 FQGNSA. V lost 3 bases and J 6 bases, leaving 12 bases between the germline ends.

This chain joins TRBV28 and TRBJ1-1, with 7 bases matching TRBD1. J was trimmed by 1 base and V by 5 bases; bases with no gene match: 7. Germline lookup yields CDR1 MDHEN and CDR2 SYDVKM. The CDR3 runs 15 residues. CDR3 amino acids: CASSPWTGENTEAFF. The CDR3 region has the DNA TGTGCCAGCAGTCCCTGGACAGGCGAGAACACTGAAGCTTTCTTT.

This chain links TRBV6-2 or TRBV6-3 with TRBJ1-1; no reliable D call. The germline V gene has CDR1 MNHEY and CDR2 SVGEGT. The CDR3 consists of 15 residues. V lost 4 bases and J lost 8, with 20 bases in between. In DNA, the CDR3 is TGTGCCAGCAGTTCACCAGCCCGGTCCGGGCGGGAAGCTTTCTTT. Encoded protein: CASSSPARSGREAFF.

The chain recombines TRBV18 with TRBJ1-1, with a weak D call TRBD1 (6 bases). The CDR3 covers 15 residues. The V gene's germline CDR1 is KGHSH and CDR2 LQKENI. V lost 2 bases and J lost 4, with 14 bases in between. CDR3 amino acids: CASSPGQGMGTEAFF. CDR3 DNA: TGTGCCAGCTCACCAGGTCAGGGGATGGGCACTGAAGCTTTCTTT.